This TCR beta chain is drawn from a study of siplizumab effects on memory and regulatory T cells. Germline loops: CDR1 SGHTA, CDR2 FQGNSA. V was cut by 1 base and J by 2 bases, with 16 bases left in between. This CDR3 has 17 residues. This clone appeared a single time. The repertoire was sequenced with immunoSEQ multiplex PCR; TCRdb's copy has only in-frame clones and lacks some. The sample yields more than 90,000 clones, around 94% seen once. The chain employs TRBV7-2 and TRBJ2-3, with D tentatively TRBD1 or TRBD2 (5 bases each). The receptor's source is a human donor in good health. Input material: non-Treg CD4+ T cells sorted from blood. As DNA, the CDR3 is TGTGCCAGCAGCTTAGATGGGGACGGTTATTCCACAGATACGCAGTATTTT. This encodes CASSLDGDGYSTDTQYF.